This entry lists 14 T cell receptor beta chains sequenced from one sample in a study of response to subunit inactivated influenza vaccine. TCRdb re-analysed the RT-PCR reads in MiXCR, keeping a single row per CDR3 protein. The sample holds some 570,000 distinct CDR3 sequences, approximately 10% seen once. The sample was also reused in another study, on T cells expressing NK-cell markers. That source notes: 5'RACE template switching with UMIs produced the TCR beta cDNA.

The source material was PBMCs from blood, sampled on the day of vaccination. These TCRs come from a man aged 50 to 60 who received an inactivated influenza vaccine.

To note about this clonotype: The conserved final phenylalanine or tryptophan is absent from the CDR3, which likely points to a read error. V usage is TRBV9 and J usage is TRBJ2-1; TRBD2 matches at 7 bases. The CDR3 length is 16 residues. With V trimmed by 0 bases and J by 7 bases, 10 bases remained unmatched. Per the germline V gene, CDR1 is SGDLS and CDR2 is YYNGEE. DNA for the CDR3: TGTGCCAGCAGCGTAGCCCACCGGGAGGTAAGGAATGAGCAGTTCATC. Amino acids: CASSVAHREVRNEQFI.

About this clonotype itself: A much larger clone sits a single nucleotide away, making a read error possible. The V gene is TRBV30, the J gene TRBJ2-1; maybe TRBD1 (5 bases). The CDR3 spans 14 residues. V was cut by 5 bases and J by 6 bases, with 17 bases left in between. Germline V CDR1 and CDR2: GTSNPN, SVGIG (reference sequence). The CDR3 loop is CAWRQPNRRNEQFF. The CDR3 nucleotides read TGTGCCTGGCGCCAACCCAACAGGCGCAATGAGCAGTTCTTC.

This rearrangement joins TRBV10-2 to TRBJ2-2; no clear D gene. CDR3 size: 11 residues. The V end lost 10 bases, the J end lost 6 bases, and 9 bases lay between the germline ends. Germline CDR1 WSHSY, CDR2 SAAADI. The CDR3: CAIRYAGELFF. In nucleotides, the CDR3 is TGCGCCATACGCTATGCCGGGGAGCTGTTTTTT.

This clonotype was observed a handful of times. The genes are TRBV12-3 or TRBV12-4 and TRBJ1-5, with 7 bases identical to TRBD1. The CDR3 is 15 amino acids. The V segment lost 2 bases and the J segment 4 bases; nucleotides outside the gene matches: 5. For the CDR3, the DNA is TGTGCCAGCAGTTTAAGTGTACAGGGGAATCAGCCCCAGCATTTT. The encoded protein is CASSLSVQGNQPQHF.

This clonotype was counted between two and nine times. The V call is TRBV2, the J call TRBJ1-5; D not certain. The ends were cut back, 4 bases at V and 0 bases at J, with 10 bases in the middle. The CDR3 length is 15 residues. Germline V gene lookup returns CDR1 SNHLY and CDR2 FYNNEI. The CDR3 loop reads CASSASQNSNQPQHF. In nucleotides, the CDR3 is TGTGCCAGCAGTGCGTCGCAGAATAGCAATCAGCCCCAGCATTTT. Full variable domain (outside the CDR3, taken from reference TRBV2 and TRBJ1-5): EPEVTQTPSHQVTQMGQEVILRCVPISNHLYFYWYRQILGQKVEFLVSFYNNEISEKSEIFDDQFSVERPDGSNFTLKIRSTKLEDSAMYFCASSASQNSNQPQHFGDGTRLSIL.

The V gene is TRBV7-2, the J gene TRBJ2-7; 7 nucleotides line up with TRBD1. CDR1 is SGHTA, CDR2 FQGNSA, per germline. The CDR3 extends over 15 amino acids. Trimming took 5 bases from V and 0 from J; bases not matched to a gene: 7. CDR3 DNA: TGTGCCAGCAGCATTCAGACAGGGAGCTCCTACGAGCAGTACTTC. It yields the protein CASSIQTGSSYEQYF.

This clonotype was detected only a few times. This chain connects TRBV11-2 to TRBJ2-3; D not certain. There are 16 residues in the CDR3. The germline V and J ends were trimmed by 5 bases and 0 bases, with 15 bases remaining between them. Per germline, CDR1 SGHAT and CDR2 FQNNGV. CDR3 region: CASSPKTYASTDTQYF. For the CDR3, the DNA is TGTGCCAGCAGCCCGAAAACTTATGCTAGCACAGATACGCAGTATTTT.

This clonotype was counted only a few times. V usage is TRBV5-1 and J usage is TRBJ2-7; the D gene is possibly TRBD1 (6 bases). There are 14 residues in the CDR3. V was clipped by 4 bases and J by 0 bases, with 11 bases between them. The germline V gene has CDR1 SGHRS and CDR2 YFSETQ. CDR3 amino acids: CASSPTGSSYEQYF. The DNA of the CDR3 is TGCGCCAGCAGCCCTACAGGGAGCTCCTACGAGCAGTACTTC.

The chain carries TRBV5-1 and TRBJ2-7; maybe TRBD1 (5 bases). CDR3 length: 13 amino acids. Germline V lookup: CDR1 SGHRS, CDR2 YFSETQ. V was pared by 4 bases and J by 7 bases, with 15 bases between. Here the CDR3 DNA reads TGCGCCAGCAGCCTGGACACCGCAGTGGAGCAGTACTTC. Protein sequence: CASSLDTAVEQYF.

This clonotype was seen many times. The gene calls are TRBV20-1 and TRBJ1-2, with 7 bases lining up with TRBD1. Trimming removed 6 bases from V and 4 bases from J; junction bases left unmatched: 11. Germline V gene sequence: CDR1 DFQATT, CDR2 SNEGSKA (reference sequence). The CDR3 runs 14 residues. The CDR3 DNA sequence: TGCAGTGCAGAAAGACAGGGTATGGGCTATGGCTACACCTTC. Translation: CSAERQGMGYGYTF.

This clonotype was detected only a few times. The CDR3 region is CASRDLRAYHSGNTIYF. The DNA of the CDR3 is TGTGCCAGCAGGGACCTCCGGGCTTATCACTCTGGAAACACCATATATTTT. V gene TRBV6-1 combines with J gene TRBJ1-3; D call uncertain. Trimming took 6 bases from V and 0 from J, leaving 18 bases between them. The CDR3 has 17 residues. Per the germline V gene, CDR1 is MNHNS and CDR2 is SASEGT.

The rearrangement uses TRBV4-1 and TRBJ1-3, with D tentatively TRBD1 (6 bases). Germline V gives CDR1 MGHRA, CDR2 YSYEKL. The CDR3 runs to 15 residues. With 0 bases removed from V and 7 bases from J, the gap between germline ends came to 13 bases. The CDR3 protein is CASSQDRGARNTIYF. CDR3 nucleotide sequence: TGCGCCAGCAGCCAAGACCGGGGGGCGAGGAACACCATATATTTT.

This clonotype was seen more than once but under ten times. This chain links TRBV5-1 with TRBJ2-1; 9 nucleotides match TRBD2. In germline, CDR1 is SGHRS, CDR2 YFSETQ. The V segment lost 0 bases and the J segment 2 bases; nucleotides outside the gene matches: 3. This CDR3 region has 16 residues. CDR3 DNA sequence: TGCGCCAGCAGCTTGGTCGCTAGCGGGGCCTACAATGAGCAGTTCTTC. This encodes CASSLVASGAYNEQFF.

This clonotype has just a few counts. CDR3 nucleotides: TGTGCCAGCAGCCACCTCGGGGCGGGGGACTACGAGCAGTACTTC. This gives the protein CASSHLGAGDYEQYF. V gene TRBV14 combines with J gene TRBJ2-7; 7 bases align to TRBD2. Germline lookup yields CDR1 SGHDN and CDR2 FVKESK. Trimming cost V 3 bases and J 3 bases; bases outside gene matches: 8. The length of the CDR3 is 15 residues.